This T cell receptor (beta chain) is from a study of human T cells and chemical hapten exposure. Sample time point: patch test 3, about 24 weeks after DPC sensitization. Treatment meaning: therapeutic diphenylcyclopropenone sensitization with weekly scalp DPC. In TCRdb, the RACE reads were re-called with MiXCR into one record per CDR3 protein. The sample yields roughly 200,000 distinct CDR3 sequences, 24% seen once. The study's findings and limits: Expanded TCR counts at PT1 went up together with patch test score, a positive correlation. The number of TCRs above 1 in 1000 frequency did not change after DPC sensitization. Expanded TCRs created a significantly greater count of big CDR3 similarity clusters than controls did.

Points on this clonotype: Its antigen remains unknown.

This sequence was found in a woman aged 40 to 50 with alopecia areata. Some clones in this sample may be carry-over from other donors' samples. The sample in question was whole blood, obtained in connection with sensitization to the hapten diphenylcyclopropenone (DPC).

CDR3 nucleotides: TGCAGCGTTCTTCTGGTAGCCGCCTACGAGCAGTACTTC. Its translation: CSVLLVAAYEQYF. The chain joins TRBV29-1 to TRBJ2-7, with D uncertain. Trimming removed 5 bases from V and 2 bases from J, with 13 bases in between. This CDR3 has 13 residues. In germline, CDR1 is SQVTM, CDR2 ANQGSEA.